These T cell receptor beta chains were read from a single sample in a study of Ad26.COV2.S vaccination and SARS-CoV-2 variants. Profiling relied on immunoSEQ multiplex PCR, and the TCRdb table lists in-frame clones only, not all of them. The sample has 450,000 to 550,000 clones, roughly 89% seen once; the top ten hold 2% to 3%. Here the sequenced sample was peripheral blood, taken in a trial of Ad26.COV2.S vaccine versus placebo. These receptors were obtained from a person aged 18-65 years who received the Ad26.COV2.S COVID-19 vaccine or a placebo. Both conserved end residues are part of each CDR3.

v_call: TRBV7-3
cdr3_aa: CASSQGDTQYF

v_call: TRBV4-3
cdr3_aa: CASSQPGTDNEQFF

v_call: TRBV9
cdr3_aa: CASSVAYSGGDNEQFF

v_call: TRBV5-4
cdr3_aa: CASAKSVGTNNEQFF

v_call: TRBV2
cdr3_aa: CASTLRWQGSRPQHF

v_call: TRBV29-1
cdr3_aa: CSVVIWTGGGKAFF

v_call: TRBV30
cdr3_aa: CAWNQGYGYTF

v_call: TRBV4-1
cdr3_aa: CASSQDTPGPRGSYNEQFF

v_call: TRBV7-2
cdr3_aa: CASSLVQGAYEQYF

v_call: TRBV19
cdr3_aa: CASSRGTGGYYGYTF

v_call: TRBV6-2/TRBV6-3
cdr3_aa: CASSWDIRNTGELFF

v_call: TRBV12-5
cdr3_aa: CASGSEKKGRPQHF

v_call: TRBV9
cdr3_aa: CASSANPYMNTEAFF

v_call: TRBV29-1
cdr3_aa: CSGATGGYTEAFF

v_call: TRBV2
cdr3_aa: CASSQEAGAGYGYTF

v_call: TRBV2
cdr3_aa: CASSQSAQAQHF

v_call: TRBV3-1/TRBV3-2
cdr3_aa: CASSSRQGGWETQYF

v_call: TRBV5-1
cdr3_aa: CASSLAGGDYGYTF

v_call: TRBV6-2/TRBV6-3
cdr3_aa: CASSSTGGYDQPQHF

v_call: TRBV18
cdr3_aa: CASSPVLPGFVDEEDGYTF

v_call: TRBV7-2
cdr3_aa: CASSPRTSWYYNEQFF

v_call: TRBV5-1
cdr3_aa: CASSLDPIPPETQYF